This T cell receptor (beta chain) was sequenced in a study of cytomegalovirus exposure and HLA in healthy donors (dated 2017 in TCRdb). As for the study more broadly: In an earlier analysis of fewer than 750 of the donors, less than 350 Gb of sequence data and 90 million to 130 million unique TCR beta sequences from 180 million or so T cells were reported. An early release that covered 640 HLA-typed donors contained approximately 320 gigabases of sequencing data and approximately 85 million unique TCR sequences. Of the roughly 420 genotyped donors, 65% to 90% were placed in the genetic ancestry cluster associated with self-reported Caucasian donors. The aim of the study was to test whether cataloging public T cell receptors could identify signatures of past pathogen exposure. The study profiled the T cell repertoires of 550 to 700 subjects by immunosequencing and related them to cytomegalovirus serostatus. Besides the first cohort of hundreds of subjects, a separate validation cohort made up of over a hundred different subjects was used. The study combined high-throughput TCR immunosequencing, statistical association of individual TCRs with disease status, and machine learning to predict cytomegalovirus infection status. To study patterns of TCR occurrence, a later analysis re-analyzed previously published TCR beta repertoires from just over 650 donors and added high-resolution HLA genotyping. Rather than using new phenotypic data, the later analysis identified candidate immune exposures from TCR beta sequences and from how often those sequences occurred across donors. An earlier analysis of some 600 of the donors applied high-throughput TCR beta sequencing to assess whether each TCR beta V gene segment acted as functional or pseudogenic. Donor age, sex, ethnicity and CMV serostatus were compiled together with the repertoire data. A later genetic analysis used genome-wide SNP genotypes for about 65% of the roughly 700 donors, treating that subset as a discovery cohort. Every discovery cohort repertoire had been produced on one sequencing platform. HLA typing covered class I and class II loci at four-digit resolution. The number of donors typed differed by locus, with about 629-630 for A, B, C, DRB1 and DQB1, 522 for DQA1, over 600 for DPA1, and around 430 for DPB1. Four to six DR-DQ haplotypes were handled as single units for association and clustering because linkage in the cohort was strong. Among some 410 genotyped donors of the cohort, an average of approximately 200,000 unique TCR beta nucleotide sequences was sequenced per donor, of which about 18% were non-productive.

Remarks on this clone: The antigen it binds to is not known. The sample holds no much larger clone one base away, and base qualities are not on file.

General conclusions and limits of the study: The authors suggested that the approach could potentially be generalized to other disease states and immunological phenotypes. A further reported finding was that TCR beta sequences accurately predicted the HLA-A and HLA-B alleles for most subjects in the first cohort. An association between a missense DCLRE1C variant and V-gene and J-gene trimming of TCR beta chains was found in a later genetic analysis and replicated in an independent cohort. In a later analysis, around 17,000 TCR beta sequences were associated with specific HLA alleles at a false discovery rate of 0.05. Over 15 rarely observed V segments, including chromosome 9 orphons, were excluded from the earlier analysis of approximately 500 of the donors because counts were too low. In an earlier analysis of some 500 of the donors, most TCR beta V segments appeared in productive rearrangements about 90% or about 30% of the time, broadly matching IMGT annotations. Because HLA typing was unavailable for some donors at each locus, only the typed subset was used in association tests. In vitro tests confirmed that a few of the cytomegalovirus-associated TCR beta chains recognize cytomegalovirus antigens. Linkage disequilibrium might explain the correlated functional status among segregating V segments, but an unknown experimental factor could not be excluded. In this cohort, only TCR beta chains were sequenced, and detectable features were limited by the absence of alpha or paired-chain data. Most TCR sequences were seen in very few donors, while some public TCRs were found in many individuals. A cluster of highly shared sequence variants was judged likely to represent a technical artifact of the sequencing pipeline. In a later analysis, most CMV-associated TCR beta chains were found to appear HLA-restricted, with HLA associations seemingly driven largely by CMV exposure. A total of 150 or so TCR beta chains were listed by the study as associated with cytomegalovirus. When HLA alleles, especially DR and DQ, strongly co-occurred, TCR associations were difficult to assign to individual alleles. The classifier was reported to diagnose cytomegalovirus status with high specificity and sensitivity in both the original cohort and the validation cohort. In a later analysis, TCR association rates were found to vary across HLA loci, with the most associated TCRs seen for DRB1 alleles and the fewest for HLA-C alleles. Several of the top co-occurrence clusters appeared to be linked to parvovirus B19, influenza, CMV and Epstein-Barr virus, according to a later analysis. Compared with equally common non-associated chains, HLA-associated TCR beta chains in a later analysis were more clonally expanded and had lower generation probabilities. Because the 87-base-pair reads could not distinguish some IMGT-functional V segments, including TRBV6-2 and TRBV6-3, those segments were excluded. Immune exposure information for the cohort was limited to CMV serostatus. Roughly uniform sequencing depth across donors was assumed in presence/absence analyses, although this assumption may not hold. A later genetic analysis reported fewer N-insertions in productive TCRs among donors in an Asian-associated ancestry cluster than the 666-donor mean.

For this chain, trimming is 4 bases at the V end and 2 bases at the J end, and the number of junction bases without a gene match is 11. The germline V gene specifies MGHRA as CDR1 and YSYEKL as CDR2. Including the terminal cysteine and phenylalanine, the CDR3 comprises 16 residues. The retained sequence is limited to the CDR3, 48 bases, with the frame set at the first base. The protocol used for the library was the immunoSEQ multiplex PCR assay. The multiplex PCR relied on a mix of 60 forward primers for TCR Vbeta segments and 13 reverse primers for TCR Jbeta segments. The CDR3 region of rearranged TCR beta genes was amplified from genomic DNA with a multiplex PCR assay. The Illumina HiSeq System was used to sequence the amplified TCR beta libraries as 87-base-pair reads. As for how the authors treated the data: A later analysis counted 65 million to 90 million unique TCR beta chains across the 700 or so repertoires, and 10 million to 12 million of these chains were shared by at least two donors. Raw reads were error-corrected and collapsed into unique sequences by a nearest-neighbor algorithm in which closely related sequences were merged to remove PCR and sequencing errors. To assign V, D and J gene segments, CDR3 sequences were aligned to IMGT reference sequences. For a sequence to be retained, a match of at least six nucleotides to both a V gene segment and a J gene segment was required. Rearrangements were called productive when the CDR3 lacked stop codons and stayed in frame with V and J; all others were non-productive. Following IMGT convention, CDR3 was defined as the stretch from the second conserved V-encoded cysteine up to the conserved J-encoded phenylalanine. Sequences without an unambiguous match to a single V gene segment were excluded from the earlier analysis of almost 600 of the donors. An earlier analysis of about 600 of the donors called V segments functional above 56.7% productive rearrangements and segregating when the between-donor standard deviation exceeded 5%. A statistical classification framework was built to diagnose cytomegalovirus status from the catalog of TCR beta chain sequences. A later analysis assigned V and J genes by comparing TCR nucleotide sequences with IMGT/GENE-DB human TR gene sequences. In a later analysis, CDR3 sequences and most-parsimonious VDJ recombination scenarios were assigned using the TCRdist pipeline. A later analysis defined each TCR beta chain by its CDR3 amino acid sequence plus V-gene family, and excluded reads lacking a unique V-gene family. In a later analysis, approximately 640 highly shared, low-generation-probability nucleotide sequences were removed to address suspected cross-contamination and a sequencing artifact. In a later analysis, a clonal expansion index for each public chain was calculated from normalized within-repertoire ranks of inferred template counts. In a later analysis, generation probabilities were computed using a VDJ recombination model fitted to out-of-frame rearrangements, and the results were checked against IGoR. A later analysis scored TCR-TCR, TCR-HLA and TCR-CMV co-occurrence with hypergeometric tests, applying a repertoire-size bias correction to TCR pairs. In a later analysis, false discovery rates were estimated by permuting HLA or CMV assignments 20 times. In a later analysis, co-occurring TCRs were grouped using DBSCAN, with TCRdist sequence similarity added in when clustering inside HLA-allele-positive subsets. Repertoires with fewer than 30,000 or more than 120,000 public chains were left out of co-occurrence clustering, as were about 5 repertoires with anomalous nucleotide sharing. TCRdb carries this immuneACCESS record with in-frame sequences only. Its versions omit some clonotypes, under half of them owing to an unresolved V gene in the studies checked, with the rest unexplained. V, J and clone size reflect that table, while D and trimming were determined from the DNA. In all, the sample holds approximately 99,000 clones, and roughly four fifths of those were seen once. The ten top clones hold roughly 5% of the sample.

The cohort consisted of 600 or so healthy bone marrow donors. All cohort members were sampled while nominally healthy, although unrecorded immune exposures were likely present. The donor tested CMV seropositive and was one of the 289 seropositive cohort members. A peripheral blood sample was collected from each donor, and TCR beta sequencing was performed on peripheral blood mononuclear cells. Genomic DNA extraction from the blood cell samples was performed with the Qiagen DNeasy Blood Extraction Kit. The receptor was derived from a man aged 40-55 years in good health and CMV-seropositive. This sequence uses TRBV4-1 and TRBJ2-7; the central 7 bases match TRBD1. Sequencing used PBMCs. The CDR3 region reads CASSPIPGQIPYEQYF. The DNA sequence reads TGCGCCAGCAGCCCTATACCGGGACAGATCCCCTACGAGCAGTACTTC.